This record covers a single T cell receptor (beta chain). Its recognized antigen is unknown. No quality values exist for individual bases; no much larger clone is one base distant. TCR beta CDR3 regions were sequenced from DNA using the immunoSEQ Assay. The study's processing was this. To compute T cell density, TCR beta template counts were normalized to usable DNA, which was estimated by amplifying housekeeping genes. Richness was estimated using the preseqR package, with extrapolation to 400,000 templates for PBMC samples and to 120,000 templates for tissue samples. Clonality was taken to be one minus Pielou's evenness. Differential abundance testing on productive amino-acid clonotypes, with a minimum total count of 5 and an alpha of 0.1, was used to identify tissue-enriched TCRs. The Jaccard Index and the Morisita Overlap Index were used to measure how much the repertoires overlapped between compartments. GLIPH clustered TCR beta CDR3s with public tetramer-defined viral CDR3s; viral motifs required at least three viral sequences plus V-gene enrichment. As stored in TCRdb, this immuneACCESS dataset retains in-frame rearrangements with V and J assigned. A fraction of the clones does not appear; measured against another copy, unresolved V genes explain less than half of the discrepancy, and the remainder lacks a known reason. The D gene and trimming were derived from the DNA, and the V and J assignments and clone size from that table. Counted in this sample were 20,000 to 25,000 clones; about 80% of them appeared once. Jointly, the top ten make up nearly 5% of the sample.

The CDR3 has 13 amino acids, counting the end cysteine and phenylalanine. Of the read, only the CDR3 DNA is kept; its 39 bases are in frame from base 1. CDR1 is given as SGHDN and CDR2 as FVKESK, both from the germline V gene. V lost 4 bases and J lost 6 bases; the stretch between them is 12 bases long. The data were taken from a study of T cells in localized non-small cell lung cancer (dated by TCRdb to 2020 to 2022). With respect to the entire study: The study examined T cell repertoires in 236 patients with early-stage NSCLC and compared tumors with uninvolved tumor-adjacent lungs. A mean age of roughly 64 years was recorded for the NSCLC patients, of whom 129 were male and more than 95 were female. The cohort consisted of roughly 240 treatment-naive NSCLC patients whose localized lung tumors had been resected. Study-wide findings and limitations: The highest T cell clonality was observed in uninvolved tumor-adjacent lung, where clonality exceeded that of tumor, suggesting that antigenic responses were more focused in uninvolved tumor-adjacent lung. A median of around 57 of the top 100 tumor clones turned up in the paired uninvolved adjacent lung, and 25 to 35 of those clones also ranked among the top 100 of that same adjacent lung. Because multi-region tumor sequencing was not done, intratumor heterogeneity could not be ruled out. Because the study design was exploratory, TCR variables were selected using unadjusted p-values without false-discovery rate correction. Higher blood T cell density associated with longer overall survival, while higher adjacent-lung clonality associated with shorter survival.

At diagnosis, tumor, uninvolved tumor-adjacent lung and peripheral blood were collected and then preserved as a mix of FFPE and fresh-frozen material. For TCR repertoire profiling, blood samples were analyzed as peripheral blood mononuclear cells. The sample was PBMCs, taken before any cancer treatment. This chain is built from TRBV14 and TRBJ1-2, with no confidently assigned D gene. This clonotype was obtained from a man aged 40-75 years with stage II lung adenocarcinoma. The CDR3 in this case is CASSPQSFHGYTF. DNA sequence: TGTGCCAGCAGCCCCCAGAGTTTCCATGGCTACACCTTC. The CDR3, completed at both ends by the reference TRBV14 and TRBJ1-2 genes, gives the full variable domain EAGVTQFPSHSVIEKGQTVTLRCDPISGHDNLYWYRRVMGKEIKFLLHFVKESKQDESGMPNNRFLAERTGGTYSTLKVQPAELEDSGVYFCASSPQSFHGYTFGSGTRLTVV.